This entry features one T cell receptor (beta chain) sequence. The assay was immunoSEQ multiplex PCR, and TCRdb's table has in-frame clones only and misses some. This sample has approximately 90,000 clones, with roughly nine tenths found just once. The sample belongs to a study of T cell responses to AZD1222 COVID-19 vaccine. The V gene lost 3 bases and the J gene lost 7 bases, with 13 bases spanning the gap. The CDR3 has 13 residues. Germline V gives CDR1 KGHSH, CDR2 LQKENI. The source is an adult in good health. This material consisted of peripheral blood, taken on day 0 of AZD1222 vaccination. The chain recombines TRBV18 with TRBJ2-7; D gene uncertain. The CDR3 loop reads CASSPPGVPEQYF. Written as DNA, the CDR3 is TGTGCCAGCTCACCCCCAGGCGTCCCGGAGCAGTACTTC.